This T cell receptor (beta chain) is drawn from a study of T cells in Graves' hyperthyroidism and ophthalmopathy (dated by TCRdb to the late 2010s). In the study overall: Peripheral blood samples were taken at initial diagnosis, before any treatment was given. TCR V-J signatures able to tell the groups apart were searched for in a discovery cohort of 100 patients, of whom under 45 had Graves' ophthalmopathy and 55 to 60 had stable Graves' hyperthyroidism. An independent validation cohort of around 19 hyperthyroidism patients and 17 patients who later progressed to ophthalmopathy tested prospective prediction of ophthalmopathy. The 95 to 100 discovery patients were randomly divided into training and test sets at a 7:3 ratio. Thyroid tissue and blood T-cell repertoires from about six Graves' hyperthyroidism patients were also compared in the study. After sampling, hyperthyroidism patients received methimazole starting at 30 mg daily, and ophthalmopathy patients received high-dose intravenous methylprednisolone. The paper reports TCR Vbeta CDR3 sequencing of fewer than 150 peripheral blood samples: around 41 ophthalmopathy, fewer than 80 hyperthyroidism and about 17 progressor patients.

This clonotype has at least ten counts. Its specific antigen is unknown. Per-base quality was not reported, and no clone a single base away is much larger than it. Amplification of TCR beta CDR3 regions was carried out from RNA transcripts. A first-round RT-PCR of the TCR CDR3 used the HTBI primer set with the Qiagen OneStep RT-PCR kit. Libraries were constructed in a second round of multiplex PCR, after which size selection and purification were carried out. Sequencing of the libraries was done on an Illumina HiSeq2000 using paired-end 100 bp reads. The study's own analysis went as follows. SOAPnuke was used to process the raw data, throwing out any read that contained adapters or uncalled bases, had a mean Phred below 15, or lacked an exact constant-primer or identifier match. COPE v1.2.5 was used to merge the high-quality paired reads, and each unique nucleotide sequence was defined as a clonotype. Clonotypes were aligned to IMGT TRBV, TRBD and TRBJ reference segments using MiTCR v1.1. Analysis was restricted to V-J combinations with a frequency above 0.0001, which covered approximately 99% of repertoires. A TCS score was defined as the ratio of F50 (clonal expansion) to E x V (chaos), with BLOSUM62-based TCRdist applied between CDR3 peptides within each V-J. Welch's t-statistics and random forest reduced 500 to 650 V-J features to under 15, which were used in a naive Bayes classifier (R e1071). The public reads were run again by TCRdb, first through fastp at Q25 and then through MiXCR, and only productive beta chains were kept. Under each unique CDR3 protein, matching rows form one entry showing the most common genes and DNA. The V and J calls reflect TCRdb's pipeline rather than the authors' work. Recorded for this sample are approximately 600,000 distinct CDR3 sequences; about 14% of them occurred a single time. The ten largest account for 5.8% of the sample.

Hyperthyroidism patients were newly diagnosed, had a disease duration of under 2 months, and were aged 18 to 65 years. The study excluded patients with uncontrolled infections, other autoimmune diseases, pregnancy or lactation. Diagnoses were based on clinical symptoms, serum thyroxine and TRAb, thyroid ultrasound and orbital computed tomography. Blood from progressor patients was collected at the time of first diagnosis with hyperthyroidism, before any ophthalmopathy symptoms had appeared. PBMCs were isolated from 10 ml of fresh peripheral blood by Ficoll-Paque density gradient centrifugation. Progressor patients were initially diagnosed with Graves' hyperthyroidism and developed ophthalmopathy during follow-up. Total RNA was extracted using Trizol reagent, and RNA quality was assessed on an Agilent 2100 Bioanalyzer. CDR3 length: 13 amino acids, cysteine to phenylalanine. Just CDR3 DNA is preserved here, 39 bases in frame from base 1. V is clipped by 1 base and J by 4 bases, and the sequence between their germline boundaries is 8 bases long. Reading the germline V gene gives CDR1 MDHEN and CDR2 SYDVKM.

Here is what the overall study found, with its caveats: Most expanded thyroid clonotypes (frequency above 0.001) were also found in blood, which suggests that blood repertoires may mirror thyroid immune responses. In cross-validation, a model built on a 13 V-J signature told ophthalmopathy apart from stable hyperthyroidism with over 85% sensitivity and 81% to 82% specificity, and in testing the same model reached 80%/75%. In validation, progression to ophthalmopathy was predicted by the model with about 70% sensitivity and about 72% specificity, a median of around 6.5 months before onset. No statistical method was used to fix the sample size in advance, and group allocation was not hidden from the investigators.

This receptor was obtained from a woman in her 30s with Graves' hyperthyroidism that later progressed to Graves' ophthalmopathy. Sequencing was carried out using blood. This sequence uses TRBV28 and TRBJ2-7, with no confident D gene call. The bases are TGTGCCAGCAGTTTATTCCTAAAATACGAGCAGTACTTC. This encodes CASSLFLKYEQYF.